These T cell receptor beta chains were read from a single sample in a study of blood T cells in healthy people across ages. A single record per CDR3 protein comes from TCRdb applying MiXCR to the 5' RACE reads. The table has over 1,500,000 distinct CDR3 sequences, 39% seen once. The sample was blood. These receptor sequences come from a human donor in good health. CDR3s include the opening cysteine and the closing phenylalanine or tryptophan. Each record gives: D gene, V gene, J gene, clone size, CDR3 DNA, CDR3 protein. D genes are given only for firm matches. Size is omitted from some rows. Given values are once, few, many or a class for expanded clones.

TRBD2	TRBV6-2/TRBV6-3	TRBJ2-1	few	TGTGCCAGCAGTTACTCGTGGACTAGCGGGGGCTATGAGCAGTTCTTC	CASSYSWTSGGYEQFF
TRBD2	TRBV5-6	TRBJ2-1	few	TGTGCCAGCAGCCAAAGACTAGCGGGGGCCTTCTACAATGAGCAGTTCTTC	CASSQRLAGAFYNEQFF
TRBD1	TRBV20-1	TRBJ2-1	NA	TGCAGTGCTAACCGCCCACAGGGGGCTGATGAGCAGTTCTTC	CSANRPQGADEQFF
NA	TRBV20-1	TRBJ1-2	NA	TGCAGTGCTTCCGCCGGGCCCTACTATGGCTACACCTTC	CSASAGPYYGYTF
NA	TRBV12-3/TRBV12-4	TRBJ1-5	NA	TGTGCCAGCAGTTTTTTTGCCCCCAGGGAAGGCAATCAGCCCCAGCATTTT	CASSFFAPREGNQPQHF
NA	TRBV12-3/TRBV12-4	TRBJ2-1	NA	TGTGCCAGCAGTTTGGGTCAAGTTGGCAATGAGCAGTTCTTC	CASSLGQVGNEQFF
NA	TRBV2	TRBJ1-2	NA	TGTGCCAGCATCTTTGGCTTCCTTAACTATGGCTACACCTTC	CASIFGFLNYGYTF
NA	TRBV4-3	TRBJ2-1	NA	TGCGCCAGCAGCTTTCTTTCGGACAGAAACAATGAGCAGTTCTTC	CASSFLSDRNNEQFF
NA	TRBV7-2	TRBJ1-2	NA	TGTGCCAGCACAAAAGGAGGGGGGGCTAACTATGGCTACACCTTC	CASTKGGGANYGYTF
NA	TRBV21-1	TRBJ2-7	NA	TGTGCCAGCAGTAACTGTCTGGCGGGGCGATCCTACGAGCAGTACTTC	CASSNCLAGRSYEQYF
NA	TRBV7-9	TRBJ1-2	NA	TGTGCCAGCAGCTTATCAACGGATGAATTTAACTATGGCTACACCTTC	CASSLSTDEFNYGYTF
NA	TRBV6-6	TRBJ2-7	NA	TGTGCCAGCAGTTACTCCACAGGGCCCTCCTACGAGCAGTACTTC	CASSYSTGPSYEQYF
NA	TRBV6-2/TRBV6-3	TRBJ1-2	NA	TGTGCCAGCAGACAGGGTCGGATATATGGCTACACCTTC	CASRQGRIYGYTF
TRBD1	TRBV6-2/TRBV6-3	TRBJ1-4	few	TGTGCCACGCGGGACAGGGTAGATGAAAAACTGTTTTTT	CATRDRVDEKLFF
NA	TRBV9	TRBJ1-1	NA	TGTGCCAGCAGCTTAACAGGGAGTTTCGGGGCTTTCTTT	CASSLTGSFGAFF
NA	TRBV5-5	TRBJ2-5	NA	TGTGCCAGCAGGCCTGCCCAGGGAATCCAAGAGACCCAGTACTTC	CASRPAQGIQETQYF
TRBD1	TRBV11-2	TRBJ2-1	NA	TGTGCCAGCAGCTTAACAACAGGGGACAATGAGCAGTTCTTC	CASSLTTGDNEQFF
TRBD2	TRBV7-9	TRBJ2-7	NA	TGTGCCAGCAGCTTAGCGCTAGCGGGAAACTACGAGCAGTACTTC	CASSLALAGNYEQYF
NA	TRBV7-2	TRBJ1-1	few	TGTGCCAGCAGCTCGGGACATTCGAACACTGAAGCTTTCTTT	CASSSGHSNTEAFF
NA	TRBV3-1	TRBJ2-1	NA	TGTGCCAGCAGCCCGAGGACGGATAACAATGAGCAGTTCTTC	CASSPRTDNNEQFF
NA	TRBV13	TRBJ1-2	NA	TGTGCCAGCAGCAGCAGTCGGGTCCGCCAACGCTATGGCTACACCTTC	CASSSSRVRQRYGYTF
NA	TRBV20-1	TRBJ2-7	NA	TGCAGTGCTAGAGCTCCGGCCGGGACAATCCTTGTATCTGCTGGGGATTACGAGCAGTACTTC	CSARAPAGTILVSAGDYEQYF
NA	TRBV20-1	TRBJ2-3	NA	TGCAGTGCTAGAGATCTCCGGACGGGAGATACGCAGTATTTT	CSARDLRTGDTQYF
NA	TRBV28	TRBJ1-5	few	TGTGCCAGCTGCGTCAGGGCTCGCAATCAGCCCCAGCATTTT	CASCVRARNQPQHF
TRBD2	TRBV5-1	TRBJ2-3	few	TGCGCCAGCAGCTTCCGGACTAGCGGGGGGATCGCAGATACGCAGTATTTT	CASSFRTSGGIADTQYF
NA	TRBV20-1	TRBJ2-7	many	TGCAGTGCATTAGGGGGGAACTACGAGCAGTACTTC	CSALGGNYEQYF
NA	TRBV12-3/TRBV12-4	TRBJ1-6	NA	TGTGCCAGCAGTTTCCGGGGGGCTGTCGGTTCACCCCTCCACTTT	CASSFRGAVGSPLHF
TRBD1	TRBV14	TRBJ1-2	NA	TGTGCCAGCAGCCAAGATCATACAGGGGCCTATGGCTACACCTTC	CASSQDHTGAYGYTF
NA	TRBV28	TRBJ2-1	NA	TGTGCCGGCAGTTTGGTCGGCTCGAACTACAATGAGCAGTTCTTC	CAGSLVGSNYNEQFF
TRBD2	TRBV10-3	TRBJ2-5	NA	TGTGCCATCAGCCAGCGGGGGGAAGAGACCCAGTACTTC	CAISQRGEETQYF
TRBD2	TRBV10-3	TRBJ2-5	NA	TGTGCCATCAGTACCGGGACTAGCGCGGAGACCCAGTACTTC	CAISTGTSAETQYF
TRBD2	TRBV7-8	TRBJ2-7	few	TGTGCCAGCAGCTTAGGACTAGCGGGGGGCCGCTACGAGCAGTACTTC	CASSLGLAGGRYEQYF
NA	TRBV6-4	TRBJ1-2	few	TGTGCCAGCAGGGCCAGGGGAAACTATGGCTACACCTTC	CASRARGNYGYTF
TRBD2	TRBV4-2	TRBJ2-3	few	TGTGCCAGCAGCCCCTCCTCGACTAGCGCGCGCACAGATACGCAGTATTTT	CASSPSSTSARTDTQYF
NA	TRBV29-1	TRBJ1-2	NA	TGCAGCGTTGTTCCCCGGCCTCAGGGGCAAGCGTGGGGCTACACCTTC	CSVVPRPQGQAWGYTF
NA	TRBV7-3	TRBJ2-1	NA	TGTGCCAGCAGCTCTAAACCGGGACAAAAACGCAATGAGCAGTTCTTC	CASSSKPGQKRNEQFF
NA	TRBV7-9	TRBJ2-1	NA	TGTGCCAGCAGCTTCCAGGGGGGCGGAGAGACCCAGTTCTTC	CASSFQGGGETQFF
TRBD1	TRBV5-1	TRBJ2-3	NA	TGCGCCAGCAGGGACAGGGGGAACACAGATACGCAGTATTTT	CASRDRGNTDTQYF
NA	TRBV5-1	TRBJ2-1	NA	TGCGCCAGCAGCTTGGATGTCCAAACCTCCTACAATGAGCAGTTCTTC	CASSLDVQTSYNEQFF
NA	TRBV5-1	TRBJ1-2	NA	TGCGCCAGCAGCTTTACAGGGTCCCTTAACTATGGCTACACCTTC	CASSFTGSLNYGYTF
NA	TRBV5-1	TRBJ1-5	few	TGCGCCAGCAGCGTCGAAGGGACCCCCAATCAGCCCCAGCATTTT	CASSVEGTPNQPQHF
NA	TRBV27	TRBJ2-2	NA	TGTGCCAGCAGTTGGGGACAAGGTCCCGGGGAGCTGTTTTTT	CASSWGQGPGELFF
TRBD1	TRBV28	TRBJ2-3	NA	TGTGCCAGCAGAAGCTTACAGGGGAGCCTCACAGATACGCAGTATTTT	CASRSLQGSLTDTQYF
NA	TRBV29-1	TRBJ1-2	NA	TGCAGCACTCACCAGGATCCCAGGGGCTCTGGCTACACCTTC	CSTHQDPRGSGYTF
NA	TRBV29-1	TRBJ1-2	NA	TGCAGCGTTGATAGGGTGGCAACCCATGGCTACACCTTC	CSVDRVATHGYTF
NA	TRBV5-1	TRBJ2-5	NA	TGCGCCAGCAGCTTAATTCAGCCAGGGGTCTCGACAGAGACCCAGTACTTC	CASSLIQPGVSTETQYF
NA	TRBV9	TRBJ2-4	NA	TGTGCCAGCAGCGTAGGATTTGGTACCTCGGCCAAAAACATTCAGTACTTC	CASSVGFGTSAKNIQYF
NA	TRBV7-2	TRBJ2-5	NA	TGTGCCAGCAGGGGCATAAGGGGGACCCCAAATGCGTACTTC	CASRGIRGTPNAYF